Here is one TCR beta chain with its context. The antigen is unknown. The CDR3 has 14 amino acids. The germline V gene has CDR1 ENHRY and CDR2 SYGVKD. The junction had 5 bases not matched to a gene; V was cut back by 5 bases and J by 4 bases. Each cDNA molecule in the library carried unique molecular identifiers. The authors' processing: Per-sample TCR counts ranged from about 20,000 to 690,600, median roughly 96,000. TCRdb re-analysed the RACE reads in MiXCR, keeping a single row per CDR3 protein. These V and J calls derive from TCRdb rather than the authors' analysis. The sample holds approximately 45,000 distinct CDR3 sequences, about 4.5% seen once. The data were taken from a study of human T cells and chemical hapten exposure. Overall study: Small volume differences among pooled libraries mainly caused per-sample TCR yield variation.

Time point denoted: healthy volunteer bleed at 2 weeks. It was unfractionated whole blood from which total RNA was extracted. Notes on the study in general: No alteration of TCRs above 1 in 1000 frequency was seen with DPC sensitization.

The sequenced material came from whole blood. This sequence joins TRBV10-3 and TRBJ2-1; 7 nucleotides line up with TRBD1. This TCR came from a female donor in good health. Some clones in this sample may be carry-over from other donors' samples. CDR3: CAISSDRTYNEQFF. CDR3 sequence (DNA): TGTGCCATCAGTTCGGACAGGACGTACAATGAGCAGTTCTTC.